This TCR beta chain was documented in a study of cytomegalovirus exposure and HLA in healthy donors. General study findings and limits: Sequencing likely produced, as an artifact, a cluster of highly shared sequence variants.

Germline CDR1 reads SGHRS; CDR2 reads YFSETQ. There are 15 residues in the CDR3. V was trimmed by 4 bases and J by 0 bases, leaving 13 bases between them. Use of 60 Vbeta and 13 Jbeta primers characterized the PCR. TCRdb's table, derived via immunoSEQ multiplex PCR, lists solely in-frame clones and lacks some. Of 150,000 to 200,000 clones in the sample, roughly four fifths are singletons; the top ten hold approximately 2.2%. On this clone itself: Its antigen is unidentified.

The V gene is TRBV5-1, the J gene TRBJ1-1; no reliable D call. The sequence was obtained from a woman in her twenties or thirties in good health and CMV-seropositive. Sample: PBMCs. The DNA for the CDR3 is TGCGCCAGCAGCGCCCGGACTGGCATGAACACTGAAGCTTTCTTT. Its translation: CASSARTGMNTEAFF.